These 20 T cell receptor beta chains were all obtained from the same sample, sequenced in a study of blood T cell repertoires in COVID-19. Sequenced by immunoSEQ multiplex PCR; TCRdb stores in-frame clones only, minus some. The repertoire holds around 140,000 clones, with over 65% as singletons. Sample: peripheral blood. The origin of the receptors is a man aged 50-60 years with acute or convalescent COVID-19.

The CDR3 sequence: CASSEERGRDTQYF. CDR3 in DNA: TGTGCCAGCAGTGAAGAAAGGGGCAGAGATACGCAGTATTTT. The chain has TRBV6-1 and TRBJ2-3, with D maybe TRBD1 (5 bases). V was shortened by 1 base and J by 5 bases, with 10 bases between the two germline ends. Germline assignment: CDR1 MNHNS and CDR2 SASEGT. The CDR3 sequence is 14 residues long.

The chain has TRBV5-1 and TRBJ2-3; 7 bases align to TRBD1. The germline V gene has CDR1 SGHRS and CDR2 YFSETQ. The CDR3 length is 15 residues. The V segment lost 6 bases and the J segment 4 bases; nucleotides outside the gene matches: 11. CDR3 DNA sequence: TGCGCCAGCACCCGACAGGGCGATTTTTCAGATACGCAGTATTTT. This gives the protein CASTRQGDFSDTQYF.

The V call is TRBV7-3, the J call TRBJ2-3; 7 nucleotides match TRBD1. The V and J ends lost 5 bases and 1 base, in that order; junction bases with no gene match: 6. The CDR3 has 15 amino acids. Germline V lookup: CDR1 SGHTA, CDR2 FQGTGA. The CDR3 is CASSPRTGGTDTQYF. In DNA form, the CDR3 reads TGTGCCAGCAGCCCAAGGACAGGAGGCACAGATACGCAGTATTTT.

V usage is TRBV6-1 and J usage is TRBJ2-6; D is undetermined. The V and J ends lost 2 bases and 0 bases respectively, with 14 bases between them. The CDR3 runs 18 residues. Germline V gene data show CDR1 as MNHNS and CDR2 as SASEGT. The CDR3 loop is CASSETGGFHSGANVLTF. In DNA form, the CDR3 reads TGTGCCAGCAGTGAAACCGGCGGATTTCACTCTGGGGCCAACGTCCTGACTTTC.

As concerns this clone: One end of the junction is discordant with germline, which a read error may explain. The chain couples TRBV5-4 to TRBJ1-3; no clear D gene. Germline-derived CDR1 and CDR2 are SGHNT and YYREEE (reference sequence). This CDR3 comprises 12 residues. CDR3 sequence (DNA): TGTGCCAGCGGACTAAGTGGAGACACCATATATTTT. Translating it yields CASGLSGDTIYF.

For this clone: At one of its ends the junction is not consistent with the germline gene, which may arise from a read error. This chain joins TRBV7-2 and TRBJ2-1, with a tentative D call TRBD1 (5 bases). The CDR3 is 14 residues long. The germline CDR1 and CDR2 sequences are SGHTA and FQGNSA. The CDR3 coding sequence is TGTGCCAGCAGCTTTCAAGCAGGGCTACATGAGCAATTCTTC. Translated, it gives CASSFQAGLHEQFF.

The chain combines TRBV3-1 (or the pseudogene TRBV3-2) with TRBJ2-1, with a tentative D call TRBD2 (6 bases). Trimming pared 0 bases from V and 1 base from J, leaving 7 bases between. There are 15 residues in the CDR3. Germline CDR1 reads LGHDT; CDR2 reads YNNKEL (reference sequence). CDR3 DNA sequence: TGTGCCAGCAGCCAAGACGGGAGATCCTACAATGAGCAGTTCTTC. Translated: CASSQDGRSYNEQFF.

The J gene is TRBJ2-3, the V gene TRBV4-1, with 10 bases aligning to TRBD2. The germline V gene encodes CDR1 MGHRA and CDR2 YSYEKL. The trim removed 6 bases at V and 4 bases at J, leaving 4 bases unmatched. The length of the CDR3 is 14 residues. CDR3: CASRSGGAADTQYF. The CDR3 DNA sequence: TGCGCCAGCAGAAGCGGGGGGGCTGCAGATACGCAGTATTTT.

The chain links TRBV6-5 to TRBJ1-2; 9 nucleotides align to TRBD1. The CDR3 has 12 residues. Germline V gene lookup returns CDR1 MNHEY and CDR2 SVGAGI. Losses at the gene ends were 7 bases for V and 6 bases for J; bases not matched to a gene: 3. The DNA of the CDR3 is TGTGCCAGCACCACAGGGGGCGATGGCTACACCTTC. Protein sequence: CASTTGGDGYTF.

The CDR3 DNA reads TGCGCCAGCAGCCAAGATTGGCTGCAGCCCCAGCATTTT. It codes for CASSQDWLQPQHF. This chain joins TRBV4-1 and TRBJ1-5; D is unclear. Trimming removed 0 bases at V and 7 bases at J, with 7 bases between. The CDR3 loop spans 13 amino acids. Germline V gives CDR1 MGHRA, CDR2 YSYEKL.

This clone was observed a few times. The V gene is TRBV6-5, the J gene TRBJ1-5, with 7 bases matching TRBD1. Germline V gives CDR1 MNHEY, CDR2 SVGAGI. This CDR3 contains 15 residues. J was trimmed by 6 bases and V by 0 bases; bases with no gene match: 5. CDR3 region: CASSYSRAGGQPQHF. CDR3 coding DNA: TGTGCCAGCAGTTACTCGAGGGCAGGGGGTCAGCCCCAGCATTTT.

This clone was counted many times. The chain carries TRBV29-1 and TRBJ2-7; the D is unclear. V was cut by 6 bases and J by 5 bases, with 17 bases left in between. The CDR3 spans 13 residues. CDR1 is SQVTM and CDR2 is ANQGSEA in the germline V gene. The CDR3 nucleotides read TGCAGCGTCCAACCGGGTTTCGGCAACGAGCAGTACTTC. Residues: CSVQPGFGNEQYF.

The rearrangement joins TRBV10-2 to TRBJ2-7; 7 bases are shared with TRBD1. The CDR3 covers 13 residues. After removal of 4 bases from V and 0 bases from J, the junction contained 0 bases not matched to a gene. CDR1 and CDR2 from the germline V gene are WSHSY and SAAADI. CDR3 DNA: TGCGCCAGCAGTGGGGACAGCTCCTACGAGCAGTACGTC. Protein: CASSGDSSYEQYV.

This chain joins TRBV10-3 and TRBJ1-6, with TRBD1 identical over 7 bases. V was pared by 0 bases and J by 2 bases, with 4 bases of the junction left unmatched. The germline gives CDR1 ENHRY, CDR2 SYGVKD. The CDR3 runs to 17 residues. CDR3 DNA: TGTGCCATCAGTGAGTCGCAGGGGGTAACCTATAATTCACCCCTCCACTTT. This sequence encodes CAISESQGVTYNSPLHF.

This clone was picked up a small number of times. J is TRBJ1-6 and V is TRBV2; 7 bases agree with TRBD1. The junction had 3 bases not matched to a gene; V was cut back by 5 bases and J by 5 bases. Germline V gene data show CDR1 as SNHLY and CDR2 as FYNNEI. CDR3 size: 14 residues. The CDR3 sequence: CASSWDRDNSPLHF. The CDR3 coding sequence is TGTGCCAGCAGTTGGGACAGAGATAATTCACCCCTCCACTTT.

This clone was detected only a few times. Germline is not matched at one junction end, which may reflect a read error. This sequence joins TRBV6-1 and TRBJ1-3; possibly TRBD1 for D (5 bases). The CDR3 loop spans 16 amino acids. Germline CDR1 and CDR2: MNHNS and SASEGT. The CDR3 coding sequence is TGTGCCAGCAGGGAAGACAGAGGGTCCTCTGGAAACACCATATATTTT. Amino acids: CASREDRGSSGNTIYF.

The chain joins TRBV29-1 to TRBJ1-2, with 10 bases fitting TRBD1. J was trimmed by 7 bases and V by 5 bases; bases with no gene match: 10. This CDR3 region has 14 residues. The germline V gene encodes CDR1 SQVTM and CDR2 ANQGSEA. As DNA, the CDR3 is TGCAGCGTTCTACGAGACAGGGGGCAAGGTGGCTACACCTTC. This encodes CSVLRDRGQGGYTF. The whole variable domain, filled in from reference TRBV29-1 and TRBJ1-2, reads SAVISQKPSRDICQRGTSLTIQCQVDSQVTMMFWYRQQPGQSLTLIATANQGSEATYESGFVIDKFPISRPNLTFSTLTVSNMSPEDSSIYLCSVLRDRGQGGYTFGSGTRLTVV.

This clone was seen only once. Within the sample, other DNA sequences also encode this same CDR3. The chain couples TRBV2 to TRBJ2-5; 11 bases match TRBD2. J gave up 2 bases and V 6 bases, and 5 bases lay outside the gene matches. Germline CDR1 SNHLY, CDR2 FYNNEI. The CDR3 totals 15 residues. CDR3 nucleotides: TGTGCCAGCAGACCGGGACTAGCGGTACAAGAGACCCAGTACTTC. As protein: CASRPGLAVQETQYF.

The rearrangement uses TRBV5-1 and TRBJ2-3, with 11 bases matching TRBD1. Germline values: CDR1 SGHRS, CDR2 YFSETQ. This CDR3 contains 17 residues. V was pared by 4 bases and J by 2 bases, with 9 bases of the junction left unmatched. The chain's CDR3 is CASSETGTGGFTDTQYF. The CDR3 DNA sequence: TGCGCCAGCAGCGAAACCGGGACAGGGGGTTTCACAGATACGCAGTATTTT.

This clone appeared a single time. The chain joins TRBV9 to TRBJ2-5, with TRBD1 identical over 7 bases. The trim removed 0 bases at V and 5 bases at J, leaving 1 base unmatched. Germline V gene lookup returns CDR1 SGDLS and CDR2 YYNGEE. This CDR3 has 13 amino acids. The CDR3 DNA is TGTGCCAGCAGCGTAGGACAGGGCGAGACCCAGTACTTC. As protein: CASSVGQGETQYF.